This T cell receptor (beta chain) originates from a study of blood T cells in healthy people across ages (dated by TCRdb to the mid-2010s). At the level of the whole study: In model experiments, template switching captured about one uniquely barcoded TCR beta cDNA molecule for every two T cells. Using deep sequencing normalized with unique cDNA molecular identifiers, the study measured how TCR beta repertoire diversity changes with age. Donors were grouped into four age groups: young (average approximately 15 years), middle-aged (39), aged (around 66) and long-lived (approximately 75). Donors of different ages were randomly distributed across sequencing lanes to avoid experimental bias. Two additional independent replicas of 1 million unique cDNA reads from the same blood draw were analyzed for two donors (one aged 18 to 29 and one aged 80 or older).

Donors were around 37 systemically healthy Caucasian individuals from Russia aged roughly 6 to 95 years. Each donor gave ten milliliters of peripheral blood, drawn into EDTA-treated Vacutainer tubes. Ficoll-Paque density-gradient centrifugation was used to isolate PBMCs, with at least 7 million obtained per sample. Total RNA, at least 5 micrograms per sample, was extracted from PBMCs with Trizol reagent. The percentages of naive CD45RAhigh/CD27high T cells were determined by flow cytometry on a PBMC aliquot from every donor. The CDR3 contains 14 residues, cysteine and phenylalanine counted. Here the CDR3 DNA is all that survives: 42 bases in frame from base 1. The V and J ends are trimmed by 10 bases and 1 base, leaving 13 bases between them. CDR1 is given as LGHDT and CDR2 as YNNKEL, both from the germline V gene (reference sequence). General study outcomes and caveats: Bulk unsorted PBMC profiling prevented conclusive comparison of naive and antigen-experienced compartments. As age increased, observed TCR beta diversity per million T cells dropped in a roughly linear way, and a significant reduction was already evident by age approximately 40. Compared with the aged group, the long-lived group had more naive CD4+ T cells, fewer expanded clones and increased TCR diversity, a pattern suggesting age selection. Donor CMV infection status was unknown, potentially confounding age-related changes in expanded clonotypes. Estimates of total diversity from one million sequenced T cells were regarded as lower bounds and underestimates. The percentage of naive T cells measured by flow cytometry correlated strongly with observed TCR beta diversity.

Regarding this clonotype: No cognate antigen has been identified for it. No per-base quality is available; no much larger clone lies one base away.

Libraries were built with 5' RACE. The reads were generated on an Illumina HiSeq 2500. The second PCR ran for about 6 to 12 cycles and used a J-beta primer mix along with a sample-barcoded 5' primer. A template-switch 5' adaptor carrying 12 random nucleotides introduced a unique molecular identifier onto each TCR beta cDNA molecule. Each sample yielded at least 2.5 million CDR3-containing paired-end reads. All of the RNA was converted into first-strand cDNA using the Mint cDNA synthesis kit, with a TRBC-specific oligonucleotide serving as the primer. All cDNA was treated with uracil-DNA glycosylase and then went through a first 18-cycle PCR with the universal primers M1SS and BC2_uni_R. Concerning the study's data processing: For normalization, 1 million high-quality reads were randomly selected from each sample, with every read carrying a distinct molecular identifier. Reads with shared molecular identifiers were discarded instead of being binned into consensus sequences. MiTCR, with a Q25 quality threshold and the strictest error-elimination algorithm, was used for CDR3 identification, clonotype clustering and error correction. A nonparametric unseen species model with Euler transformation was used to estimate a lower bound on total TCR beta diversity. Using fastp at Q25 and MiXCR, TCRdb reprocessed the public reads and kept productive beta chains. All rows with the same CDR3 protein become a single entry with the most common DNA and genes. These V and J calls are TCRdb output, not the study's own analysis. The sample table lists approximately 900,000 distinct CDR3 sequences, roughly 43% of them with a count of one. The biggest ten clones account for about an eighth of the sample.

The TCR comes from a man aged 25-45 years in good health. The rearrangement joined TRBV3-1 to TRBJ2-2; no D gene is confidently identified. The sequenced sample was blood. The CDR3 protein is CATRAPGNTGELFF. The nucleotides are TGTGCCACCCGGGCCCCTGGGAACACCGGGGAGCTGTTTTTT.